This TCR beta chain is from a study of T cell repertoires in aging, cancer and after chemotherapy. As to this clonotype: The junction departs from the called germline gene at one end, perhaps through a read error.

Amplification of TCR beta used genomic DNA extracted from peripheral blood. CDR1 is MNHEY, CDR2 SVGAGI, per germline. This CDR3 has 15 amino acids. Multiplex touch-down PCR with TRB-A/B primers amplified rearranged V-D-J TRB sequences. Each CDR3 protein is one row after TCRdb ran MiXCR on the multiplex PCR reads. This table holds more than 7,000 distinct CDR3 sequences, roughly a third found once. Material for sequencing was blood. This TCR came from a human donor in good health. The V and J genes are TRBV6-5 and TRBJ2-1; D gene uncertain. This CDR3 reads CASRIRLDSYNERFF. CDR3 coding DNA: TGTGCCAGCAGGATAAGGCTAGACTCCTACAATGAGCGGTTCTTC.